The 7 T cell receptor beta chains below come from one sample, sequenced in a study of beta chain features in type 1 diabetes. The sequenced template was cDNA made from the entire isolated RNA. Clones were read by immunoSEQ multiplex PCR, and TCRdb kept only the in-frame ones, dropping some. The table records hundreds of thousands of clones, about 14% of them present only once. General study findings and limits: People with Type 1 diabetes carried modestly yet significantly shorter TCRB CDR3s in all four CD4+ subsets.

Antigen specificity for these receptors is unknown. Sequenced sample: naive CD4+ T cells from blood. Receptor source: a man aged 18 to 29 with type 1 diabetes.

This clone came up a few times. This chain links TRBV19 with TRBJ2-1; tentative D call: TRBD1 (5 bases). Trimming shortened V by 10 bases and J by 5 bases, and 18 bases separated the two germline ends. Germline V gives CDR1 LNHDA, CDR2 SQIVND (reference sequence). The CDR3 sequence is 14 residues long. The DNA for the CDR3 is TGTGCCACCGCGCAGGGATTGGGGAACAATGAGCAGTTCTTC. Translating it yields CATAQGLGNNEQFF. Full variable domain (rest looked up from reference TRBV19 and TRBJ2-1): DGGITQSPKYLFRKEGQNVTLSCEQNLNHDAMYWYRQDPGQGLRLIYYSQIVNDFQKGDIAEGYSVSREKKESFPLTVTSAQKNPTAFYLCATAQGLGNNEQFFGPGTRLTVL.

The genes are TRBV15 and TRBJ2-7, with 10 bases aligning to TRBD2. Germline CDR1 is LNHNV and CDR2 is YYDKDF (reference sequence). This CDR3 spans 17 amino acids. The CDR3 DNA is TGTGCGACTCGAGGTAGCGGGGGGAAAATAAGCTCCTACGAGCAGTACTTC. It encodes CATRGSGGKISSYEQYF. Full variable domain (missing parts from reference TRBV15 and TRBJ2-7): DAMVIQNPRYQVTQFGKPVTLSCSQTLNHNVMYWYQQKSSQAPKLLFHYYDKDFNNEADTPDNFQSRRPNTSFCFLDIRSPGLGDTAMYLCATRGSGGKISSYEQYFGPGTRLTVT.

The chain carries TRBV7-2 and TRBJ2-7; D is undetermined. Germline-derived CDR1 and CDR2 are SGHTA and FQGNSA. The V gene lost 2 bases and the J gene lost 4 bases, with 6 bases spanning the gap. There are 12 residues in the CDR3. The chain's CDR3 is CASSLQAYEQYF. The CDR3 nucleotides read TGTGCCAGCAGCTTACAGGCGTACGAGCAGTACTTC.

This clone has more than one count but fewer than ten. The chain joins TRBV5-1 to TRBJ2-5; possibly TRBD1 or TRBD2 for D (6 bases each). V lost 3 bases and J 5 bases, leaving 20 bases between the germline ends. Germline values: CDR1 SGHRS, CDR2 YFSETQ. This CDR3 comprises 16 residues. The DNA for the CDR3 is TGCGCCAGCAGCTCCGGGGGCTCTGTAAGAGGGGAGACCCAGTACTTC. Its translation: CASSSGGSVRGETQYF. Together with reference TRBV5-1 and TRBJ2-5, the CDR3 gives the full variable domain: KAGVTQTPRYLIKTRGQQVTLSCSPISGHRSVSWYQQTPGQGLQFLFEYFSETQRNKGNFPGRFSGRQFSNSRSEMNVSTLELGDSALYLCASSSGGSVRGETQYFGPGTRLLVL.

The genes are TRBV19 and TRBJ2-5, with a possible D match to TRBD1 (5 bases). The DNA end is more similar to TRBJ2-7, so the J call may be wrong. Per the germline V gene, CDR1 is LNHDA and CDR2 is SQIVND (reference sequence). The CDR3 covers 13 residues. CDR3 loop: CASSITRDYEQYF. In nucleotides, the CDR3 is TGTGCCAGTAGTATAACCAGGGACTACGAGCAGTACTTC.

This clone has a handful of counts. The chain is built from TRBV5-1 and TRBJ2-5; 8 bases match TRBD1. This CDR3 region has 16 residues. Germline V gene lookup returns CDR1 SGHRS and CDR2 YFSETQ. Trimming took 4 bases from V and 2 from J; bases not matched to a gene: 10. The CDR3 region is CASSQGAPGVQETQYF. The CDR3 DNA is TGCGCCAGCAGCCAGGGGGCTCCAGGGGTACAAGAGACCCAGTACTTC. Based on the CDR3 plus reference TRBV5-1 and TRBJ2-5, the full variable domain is KAGVTQTPRYLIKTRGQQVTLSCSPISGHRSVSWYQQTPGQGLQFLFEYFSETQRNKGNFPGRFSGRQFSNSRSEMNVSTLELGDSALYLCASSQGAPGVQETQYFGPGTRLLVL.

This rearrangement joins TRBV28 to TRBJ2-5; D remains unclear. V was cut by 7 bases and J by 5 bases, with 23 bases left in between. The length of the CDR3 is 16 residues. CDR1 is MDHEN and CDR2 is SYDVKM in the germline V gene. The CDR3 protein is CASTRVGFRVGETQYF. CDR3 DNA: TGTGCCAGCACCCGTGTCGGTTTTAGGGTGGGGGAGACCCAGTACTTC. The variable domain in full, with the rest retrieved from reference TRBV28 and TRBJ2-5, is DVKVTQSSRYLVKRTGEKVFLECVQDMDHENMFWYRQDPGLGLRLIYFSYDVKMKEKGDIPEGYSVSREKKERFSLILESASTNQTSMYLCASTRVGFRVGETQYFGPGTRLLVL.